Each of the 15 T cell receptor beta chains below was sequenced from the same sample in a study of shared clonotypes between healthy human individuals. Generated by immunoSEQ multiplex PCR, the TCRdb table keeps only in-frame clones and is missing some. This table holds around 1.9 million clones, around 93% found once. Naive CD8 cells, CD45RO-negative and positively selected for CCR7, excluded terminally differentiated effector memory CD45RA+ cells. The specimen was naive CD8+ T cells from PBMCs. The receptor source for this set is a man in his late teens or twenties in good health. Some clones in this sample may be carry-over from other donors' samples.

V gene TRBV28 combines with J gene TRBJ2-7, with 7 bases fitting TRBD2. CDR1 is MDHEN and CDR2 is SYDVKM in the germline V gene. J gave up 7 bases and V 6 bases, and 15 bases lay outside the gene matches. The CDR3 totals 15 residues. CDR3 in amino acids: CASRPRGGGPGEQYF. The CDR3 region has the DNA TGTGCCAGCAGACCCCGTGGGGGAGGGCCGGGGGAGCAGTACTTC.

This clone occurred once. The chain couples TRBV9 to TRBJ2-5, with 11 bases that match TRBD2. V gave up 0 bases and J gave up 3 bases; unmatched junction bases: 7. Germline lookup yields CDR1 SGDLS and CDR2 YYNGEE. There are 17 residues in the CDR3. The CDR3 nucleotides read TGTGCCAGCAGCGTAGCGGCACTAGCGGGAGTCGAAGAGACCCAGTACTTC. Translated, it gives CASSVAALAGVEETQYF.

V and J are TRBV7-9 and TRBJ1-1, with D tentatively TRBD1 (6 bases). From germline, CDR1 is SEHNR and CDR2 FQNEAQ (reference sequence). Trimming took 4 bases from V and 1 from J, leaving 10 bases between them. The CDR3 consists of 14 residues. The CDR3 protein is CASSWGQANTEAFF. The CDR3 coding sequence is TGTGCCAGCAGCTGGGGACAAGCGAACACTGAAGCTTTCTTT.

Worth noting for this clone: Other DNA sequences within the sample encode an identical CDR3. The chain joins TRBV7-9 to TRBJ2-3, with 8 bases fitting TRBD2. J lost 0 bases, V lost 5 bases, and 4 bases had no gene match. Germline CDR1 reads SEHNR; CDR2 reads FQNEAQ (reference sequence). The CDR3 sequence is 15 residues long. The CDR3 coding sequence is TGTGCCAGCAGCCTTCCTAGCGGGAGCACAGATACGCAGTATTTT. Its protein is CASSLPSGSTDTQYF. The full variable domain, rest sourced from reference TRBV7-9 and TRBJ2-3, is DTGVSQNPRHKITKRGQNVTFRCDPISEHNRLYWYRQTLGQGPEFLTYFQNEAQLEKSRLLSDRFSAERPKGSFSTLEIQRTEQGDSAMYLCASSLPSGSTDTQYFGPGTRLTVL.

This chain joins TRBV25-1 and TRBJ1-1, with 7 positions matching TRBD1. V was pared by 6 bases and J by 1 base, with 5 bases of the junction left unmatched. CDR1 MGHDK and CDR2 SYGVNS come from the germline V gene. The CDR3 extends over 14 amino acids. CDR3 sequence reads: CASSETGRNTEAFF. The CDR3 DNA is TGTGCCAGCAGCGAGACAGGGAGGAACACTGAAGCTTTCTTT.

The rearrangement links TRBV7-2 to TRBJ1-2; 9 nucleotides line up with TRBD1. CDR1 is SGHTA, CDR2 FQGNSA, per germline. The CDR3 has 15 amino acids. V shed 5 bases, J shed 4 bases, and the junction held 8 bases outside the gene matches. CDR3 residues: CASSVRTGDAYGYTF. Written as DNA, the CDR3 is TGTGCCAGCAGCGTAAGGACAGGGGATGCCTATGGCTACACCTTC.

V and J are TRBV28 and TRBJ2-1; D perhaps matches TRBD2 (6 bases). The CDR3 consists of 15 residues. Trimming took 5 bases from V and 3 from J, leaving 14 bases between them. The V gene's germline CDR1 is MDHEN and CDR2 SYDVKM. The CDR3 is CASSKPGLLYNEQFF. The CDR3 coding sequence is TGTGCCAGCAGTAAACCGGGACTCCTCTACAATGAGCAGTTCTTC.

Only a few counts were recorded for this clone. The chain carries TRBV7-9 and TRBJ1-5, with D hard to call. CDR1 SEHNR and CDR2 FQNEAQ come from the germline V gene (reference sequence). V was clipped by 5 bases and J by 4 bases, with 9 bases between them. The CDR3 consists of 13 residues. This CDR3 reads CASSHGLNQPQHF. In DNA, the CDR3 is TGTGCCAGCAGCCATGGACTTAATCAGCCCCAGCATTTT.

The V gene is TRBV29-1, the J gene TRBJ2-5; 7 bases map to TRBD1. Trimming at V came to 6 bases and at J to 4 bases, leaving 5 bases not matched to a gene. This CDR3 spans 12 amino acids. CDR1 SQVTM and CDR2 ANQGSEA come from the germline V gene. In DNA form, the CDR3 reads TGCAGCGTGGGACAGAGGGTAGAGACCCAGTACTTC. It translates to CSVGQRVETQYF. Variable domain in full (rest from reference TRBV29-1 and TRBJ2-5): SAVISQKPSRDICQRGTSLTIQCQVDSQVTMMFWYRQQPGQSLTLIATANQGSEATYESGFVIDKFPISRPNLTFSTLTVSNMSPEDSSIYLCSVGQRVETQYFGPGTRLLVL.

Regarding this clone: The same CDR3 also results from other DNA sequences found in this sample. This sequence joins TRBV5-6 and TRBJ2-7; D not certain. Trimming pared 0 bases from V and 3 bases from J, leaving 7 bases between. CDR1 is SGHDT and CDR2 is YYEEEE in the germline V gene. The CDR3 runs to 13 residues. This CDR3 is CASSLVGVYEQYF. As DNA, the CDR3 is TGTGCCAGCAGCTTGGTTGGGGTCTACGAGCAGTACTTC.

The rearrangement links TRBV6-6 to TRBJ2-7; D not certain. CDR3 length: 16 residues. Looked up from germline, CDR1 is MNHNY and CDR2 is SVGAGI (reference sequence). The V end lost 4 bases, the J end lost 5 bases, and 21 bases lay between the germline ends. CDR3 coding DNA: TGTGCCAGCAGTTTAGGGCCGAGGACCCACGAGGACGAGCAGTACTTC. Amino acid sequence: CASSLGPRTHEDEQYF.

The genes are TRBV28 and TRBJ2-7; D might be TRBD1 (6 bases). The V end lost 5 bases, the J end lost 5 bases, and 13 bases lay between the germline ends. The length of the CDR3 is 13 residues. The germline CDR1 and CDR2 sequences are MDHEN and SYDVKM. The CDR3 spells CASSKVQGNEQYF. CDR3 sequence (DNA): TGTGCCAGCAGTAAAGTACAGGGCAACGAGCAGTACTTC.

V and J are TRBV27 and TRBJ2-7, with D perhaps matching TRBD1 (5 bases). The CDR3 has 14 residues. Trimming removed 7 bases from V and 4 bases from J, with 17 bases in between. Germline CDR1 MNHEY, CDR2 SMNVEV (reference sequence). CDR3 bases: TGTGCCAGCAAGCAGGGTACGGGCGGATACGAGCAGTACTTC. Translating gives CASKQGTGGYEQYF.

Points on this clone: The identical CDR3 is also encoded by other nucleotide sequences in the sample. The V and J genes are TRBV29-1 and TRBJ2-7, with D perhaps given as TRBD1 or TRBD2 (5 bases each). Germline CDR1 reads SQVTM; CDR2 reads ANQGSEA. Trimming pared 4 bases from V and 2 bases from J, leaving 9 bases between. The CDR3 totals 12 residues. CDR3 in amino acids: CSVVRDPYEQYF. CDR3 coding DNA: TGCAGCGTTGTTCGGGACCCCTACGAGCAGTACTTC.

The chain employs TRBV5-6 and TRBJ2-4; 10 nucleotides align to TRBD1. Trimming removed 4 bases from V and 5 bases from J; junction bases left unmatched: 6. Germline loops: CDR1 SGHDT, CDR2 YYEEEE. The CDR3 consists of 15 residues. The CDR3 sequence: CASSTGQGTQNIQYF. The CDR3 DNA follows: TGTGCCAGCAGCACGGGACAGGGGACTCAAAACATTCAGTACTTC.